Here is one T cell receptor beta chain with its context. The antigen is undetermined. These data belong to a study of shared clonotypes between healthy human individuals. Original methodology: Filtering differed since immunoSEQ provided only junctions, with no quality scores. Data came from immunoSEQ multiplex PCR; TCRdb stores just in-frame clones and leaves some out. V, J and clone size are those of that table, while D and trimming were read from the DNA. The table has more than 500,000 clones, approximately 95% seen once. Trimming shortened V by 2 bases and J by 6 bases, and 13 bases separated the two germline ends. CDR3 length: 15 amino acids. Germline assignment: CDR1 SEHNR and CDR2 FQNEAQ (reference sequence). Whole-study findings and limits: At large depth, rarefaction still showed sorted-subset sequencing to be incomplete. Generation probability values for non-shared clonotypes were lower than those for clonotypes shared by all four donors.

Only CD45RO-negative cells positively selected for CCR7 counted as naive CD8 cells, so terminally differentiated effector memory CD45RA+ cells were excluded. The receptor comes from a woman aged 30 to 39 in good health. The genes are TRBV7-9 and TRBJ2-2, with D hard to call. Sequenced material: naive CD8+ T cells sorted from blood. CDR3 sequence reads: CASSLWPGNAGELFF. Here the CDR3 DNA reads TGTGCCAGCAGCTTATGGCCTGGCAATGCCGGGGAGCTGTTTTTT.